This T cell receptor beta chain was obtained from a study of Ad26.COV2.S vaccination and SARS-CoV-2 variants. Study information: Trial arm assignment for the donor was COV1001 Ad26.COV2.S.

The V gene lost 5 bases and the J gene lost 0 bases, with 8 bases spanning the gap. In germline, CDR1 is ENHRY, CDR2 SYGVKD. The CDR3 runs to 15 residues. The protocol was immunoSEQ multiplex PCR, while the TCRdb copy is restricted to in-frame clones and leaves out a portion. The sample records some 340,000 clones, about 86% being singletons. Indicated treatment: around 19 received Ad26.COV2.S at low or high dose, single or two shots; about 5 received placebo; per-sample allocation not given. After the first vaccine or placebo injection, samples were drawn on day 63. The source is a person aged 18 to 59 who received the Ad26.COV2.S COVID-19 vaccine or a placebo. This material consisted of peripheral blood, taken in a trial of Ad26.COV2.S vaccine versus placebo. The chain uses TRBV10-3 and TRBJ2-6; D remains unclear. The CDR3 protein is CAISPQSSGANVLTF. The CDR3, as DNA: TGTGCCATCAGTCCACAGAGCTCTGGGGCCAACGTCCTGACTTTC.